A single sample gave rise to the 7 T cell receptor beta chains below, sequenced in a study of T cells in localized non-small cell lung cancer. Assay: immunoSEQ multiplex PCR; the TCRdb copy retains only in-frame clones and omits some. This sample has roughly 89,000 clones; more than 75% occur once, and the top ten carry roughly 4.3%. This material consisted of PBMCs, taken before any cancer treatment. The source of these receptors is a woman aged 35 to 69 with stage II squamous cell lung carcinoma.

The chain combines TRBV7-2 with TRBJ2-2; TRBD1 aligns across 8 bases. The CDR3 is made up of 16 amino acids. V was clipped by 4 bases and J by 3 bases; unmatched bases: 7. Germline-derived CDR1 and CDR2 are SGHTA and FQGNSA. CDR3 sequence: CASSSRQGIYTGELFF. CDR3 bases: TGTGCCAGCAGCTCCCGACAGGGGATCTACACCGGGGAGCTGTTTTTT.

The DNA of the CDR3 is TGTGCCAGCAGCGTAAATCCTAGCGGGGGGCAAACACAAGAGACCCAGTACTTC. Translation: CASSVNPSGGQTQETQYF. V gene TRBV9 combines with J gene TRBJ2-5, with TRBD2 matching 11 bases. Germline CDR1 and CDR2: SGDLS and YYNGEE. V trimming: 1 base; J trimming: 2 bases; junction bases outside the gene matches: 10. The CDR3 runs 18 residues.

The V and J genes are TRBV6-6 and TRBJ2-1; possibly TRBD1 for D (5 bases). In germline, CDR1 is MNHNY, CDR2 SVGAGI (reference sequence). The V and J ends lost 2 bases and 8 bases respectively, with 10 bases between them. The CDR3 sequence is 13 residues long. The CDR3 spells CASSYQKGDEQFF. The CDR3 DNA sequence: TGTGCCAGCAGTTACCAGAAAGGGGATGAGCAGTTCTTC.

The CDR3 DNA is TGCGCCAGCAGCCAGACAGGGGGTAATTCACCCCTCCACTTT. Protein product: CASSQTGGNSPLHF. The chain has TRBV4-1 and TRBJ1-6, with 9 bases aligning to TRBD1. CDR3 length equals 14 residues. Looked up from germline, CDR1 is MGHRA and CDR2 is YSYEKL. V shed 3 bases and J 6 bases; nucleotides not matched to a gene: 0.

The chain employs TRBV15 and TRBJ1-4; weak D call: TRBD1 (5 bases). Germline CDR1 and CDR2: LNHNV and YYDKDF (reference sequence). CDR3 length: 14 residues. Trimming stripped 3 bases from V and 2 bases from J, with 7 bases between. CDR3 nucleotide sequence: TGTGCCACCAGCAGGGGGCGTACTAATGAAAAACTGTTTTTT. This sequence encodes CATSRGRTNEKLFF.

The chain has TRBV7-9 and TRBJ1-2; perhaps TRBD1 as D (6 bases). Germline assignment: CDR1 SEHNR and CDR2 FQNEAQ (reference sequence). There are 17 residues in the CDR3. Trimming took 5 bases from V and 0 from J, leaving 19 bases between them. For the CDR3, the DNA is TGTGCCAGCAGCCCGCCGGGGTCGGGGGCCGCTAACTATGGCTACACCTTC. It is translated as CASSPPGSGAANYGYTF.

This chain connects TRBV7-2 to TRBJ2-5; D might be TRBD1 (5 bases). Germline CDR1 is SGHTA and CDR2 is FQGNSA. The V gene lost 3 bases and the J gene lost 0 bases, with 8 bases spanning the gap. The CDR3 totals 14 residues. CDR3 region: CASSFDRYQETQYF. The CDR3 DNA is TGTGCCAGCAGCTTCGACAGATACCAAGAGACCCAGTACTTC.